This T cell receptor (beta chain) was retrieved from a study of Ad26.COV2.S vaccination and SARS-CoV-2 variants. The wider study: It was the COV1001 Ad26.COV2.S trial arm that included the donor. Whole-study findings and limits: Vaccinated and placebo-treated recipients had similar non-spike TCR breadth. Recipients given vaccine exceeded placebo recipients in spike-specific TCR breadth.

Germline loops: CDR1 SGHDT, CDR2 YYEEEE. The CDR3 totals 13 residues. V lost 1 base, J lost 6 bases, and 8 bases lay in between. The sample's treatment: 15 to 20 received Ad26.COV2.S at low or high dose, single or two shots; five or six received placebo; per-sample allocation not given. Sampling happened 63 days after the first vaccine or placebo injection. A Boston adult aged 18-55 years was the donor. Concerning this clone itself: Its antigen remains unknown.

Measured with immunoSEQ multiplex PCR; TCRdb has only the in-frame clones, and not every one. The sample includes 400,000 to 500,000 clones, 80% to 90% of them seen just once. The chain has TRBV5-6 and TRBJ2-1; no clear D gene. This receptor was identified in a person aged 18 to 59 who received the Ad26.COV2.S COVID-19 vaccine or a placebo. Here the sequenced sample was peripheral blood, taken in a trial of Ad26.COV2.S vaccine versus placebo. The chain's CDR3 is CASSLTVTNEQFF. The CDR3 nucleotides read TGTGCCAGCAGCTTGACAGTGACCAATGAGCAGTTCTTC.